The clone carrying this T cell receptor beta chain was recorded at least ten times. The V gene's germline CDR1 is MNHEY and CDR2 SVGAGI. The CDR3 spans 14 residues. Trimming stripped 2 bases from V and 4 bases from J, with 11 bases between. This record comes from a study of neurological immune-mediated disorders. The authors produced cDNA by 5'RACE using 10-nucleotide random UMIs. TCRdb called the 5' RACE reads again in MiXCR, with one record for every CDR3 protein. Of fewer than 85,000 distinct CDR3 sequences in the sample, approximately 4.6% were seen once. The source of this sequence is a woman aged 70-85 years with multiple sclerosis. The source material was PBMCs. The rearrangement joins TRBV6-5 to TRBJ2-5, with TRBD2 as a possible D gene (5 bases). CDR3 in amino acids: CASSYGAGGETQYF. The CDR3 DNA follows: TGTGCCAGCAGTTACGGTGCGGGCGGAGAGACCCAGTACTTC.